The subject of this entry is one TCR beta chain. Trimming at V came to 4 bases and at J to 6 bases, leaving 10 bases not matched to a gene. This CDR3 region has 17 residues. Germline V gene sequence: CDR1 MGHRA, CDR2 YSYEKL. The assay was immunoSEQ multiplex PCR, and TCRdb's table has in-frame clones only and misses some. This sample has about 28,000 clones, with roughly 91% found just once. These data are taken from a study of control samples from healthy donors and cancer patients. This receptor was taken from a middle-aged man with lung cancer. The sequencing sample was made of PBMCs. V usage is TRBV4-1 and J usage is TRBJ1-6; the match to TRBD1 covers 9 bases. In nucleotides, the CDR3 is TGCGCCAGCAGCCTAGCGTTACCGGGACAGGGTAATTCACCCCTCCACTTT. Protein product: CASSLALPGQGNSPLHF.